The T cell receptor (beta chain) under discussion was sequenced for a study of cytomegalovirus exposure and HLA in healthy donors. Study-wide findings and caveats: Further analysis, carried out later, found HLA-associated TCR beta chains more clonally expanded than equally common other chains. In a later analysis, a genetic analysis reported fewer productive-TCR N-insertions in an Asian-associated ancestry cluster than the cohort average. Being indistinguishable, some V segments were excluded, TRBV6-2 and TRBV6-3 among them. By a later analysis, the bulk of CMV-associated TCR beta chains appeared HLA-restricted.

CDR1 and CDR2 from the germline V gene are SGHVS and FNYEAQ. The CDR3 is 16 residues long. Trimming at V came to 1 base and at J to 1 base, leaving 2 bases not matched to a gene. It was with 60 Vbeta and 13 Jbeta primers that the PCR ran. Assay: immunoSEQ multiplex PCR; the TCRdb copy retains only in-frame clones and omits some. The sample has some 140,000 clones, around 87% seen once. On this clone itself: Its antigen is currently unknown.

The rearrangement uses TRBV7-6 and TRBJ1-3; TRBD1 aligns across 9 bases. Sample: PBMCs. This TCR came from a woman in her twenties or thirties in good health and CMV-seronegative. This CDR3 reads CASSLEGTGSGNTIYF. The CDR3 DNA is TGTGCCAGCAGCTTAGAAGGGACAGGGTCTGGAAACACCATATATTTT. Drawing the rest from reference TRBV7-6 and TRBJ1-3, the complete variable domain is GAGVSQSPRYKVTKRGQDVALRCDPISGHVSLYWYRQALGQGPEFLTYFNYEAQQDKSGLPNDRFSAERPEGSISTLTIQRTEQRDSAMYRCASSLEGTGSGNTIYFGEGSWLTVV.